This T cell receptor beta chain was captured in a study of cytomegalovirus exposure and HLA in healthy donors (TCRdb year 2017). About the investigation overall: An earlier analysis of some 550 of the donors reported 250 to 350 Gb of sequence data and around 120 million unique TCR beta sequences from 150 million to 200 million T cells. Roughly 300 gigabases of sequencing data and around 80 million unique TCR sequences made up an early release that covered approximately 620 HLA-typed donors. Among the roughly 400 genotyped donors, roughly 80% belonged to the genetic ancestry cluster associated with self-reported Caucasian donors. The aim of the study was to test whether cataloging public T cell receptors could identify signatures of past pathogen exposure. The study used immunosequencing to profile the T cell repertoires of approximately 650 subjects and linked those repertoires to cytomegalovirus serostatus. In addition to the first cohort of 666 subjects, a separate validation cohort of 100 to 150 different subjects was used. The study combined high-throughput TCR immunosequencing, statistical association of individual TCRs with disease status, and machine learning to predict cytomegalovirus infection status. A later analysis re-analyzed previously published TCR beta repertoires from approximately 670 donors and added high-resolution HLA genotyping to study TCR occurrence patterns. The later analysis used no new phenotypic data to find candidate immune exposures, relying instead on TCR beta sequences and their occurrence across donors. An earlier analysis of about 620 of the donors applied high-throughput TCR beta sequencing to assess whether each TCR beta V gene segment acted as functional or pseudogenic. Donor age, sex, ethnicity and CMV serostatus were compiled together with the repertoire data. Genome-wide SNP genotypes for about 55% of the 666 donors were used in a later genetic analysis, which treated that subset as a discovery cohort. All discovery cohort repertoires had been generated on a single sequencing platform. HLA typing included class I and class II loci at four-digit resolution. The number of donors typed differed by locus, with roughly 620-630 for A, B, C, DRB1 and DQB1, around 500 for DQA1, over 600 for DPA1, and 450 to 480 for DPB1. About five DR-DQ haplotypes were treated as single units for association and clustering because of strong linkage in the cohort. Among several hundred genotyped donors of the cohort, an average of about 240,000 unique TCR beta nucleotide sequences was sequenced per donor, of which about 18% were non-productive. The research as a whole found: It was suggested by the authors that the approach could potentially be generalized to other disease states and immunological phenotypes. In a later analysis, most CMV-associated TCR beta chains were found to appear HLA-restricted, with HLA associations seemingly driven largely by CMV exposure. In a later genetic analysis, a missense DCLRE1C variant was associated with V-gene and J-gene trimming of TCR beta chains, and the association was replicated in an independent cohort. For the cohort, immune exposure information was limited to CMV serostatus. While some public TCRs were present in many individuals, most TCR sequences turned up only very rarely across donors. An earlier analysis of approximately 590 of the donors showed that most TCR beta V segments appeared in productive rearrangements either about 90% or about 30% of the time, which broadly matched IMGT annotations. Three of the identified cytomegalovirus-associated TCR beta chains were confirmed in vitro to be specific for cytomegalovirus antigens. According to a later genetic analysis, donors in an Asian-associated ancestry cluster had fewer N-insertions in productive TCRs than the approximately 700-donor mean. In a later analysis, TCR association rates were found to vary across HLA loci, with the most associated TCRs seen for DRB1 alleles and the fewest for HLA-C alleles. Linkage disequilibrium might explain the correlated functional status among segregating V segments, but an unknown experimental factor could not be ruled out. A later analysis associated around 16,000 TCR beta sequences with specific HLA alleles at a false discovery rate of 0.05. Because counts were too low, about 15 rarely observed V segments, including chromosome 9 orphons, were left out of the earlier analysis of several hundred of the donors. In both the original and validation cohorts, the classifier was reported to diagnose cytomegalovirus status with high specificity and sensitivity. Sequencing depth was assumed to be roughly uniform across donors in the presence/absence analyses, though that assumption may not hold. A later analysis reported that several top co-occurrence clusters appeared linked to parvovirus B19, influenza, CMV and Epstein-Barr virus. A further reported finding was that TCR beta sequences accurately predicted the HLA-A and HLA-B alleles for most subjects in the first cohort. A later analysis found that HLA-associated TCR beta chains were more clonally expanded and had lower generation probabilities than equally common non-associated chains. Because HLA typing was missing for some donors at each locus, association tests included only the typed subset. The study gave a list of about 170 TCR beta chains associated with cytomegalovirus. Because the 87-base-pair reads could not distinguish some IMGT-functional V segments, including TRBV6-2 and TRBV6-3, those segments were excluded. A cluster of highly shared sequence variants was judged likely to be a technical artifact of the sequencing pipeline. When HLA alleles, especially DR and DQ, strongly co-occurred, TCR associations were difficult to assign to individual alleles. This cohort had only TCR beta chains sequenced, and the lack of alpha or paired-chain data limited which features could be detected.

Of note for this clone: Its binding antigen is unknown. Per-nucleotide qualities are absent, and no much larger clonotype sits a single base away.

Inclusive of the bounding cysteine and phenylalanine, the CDR3 is 14 residues long. The read is trimmed to its CDR3 DNA, 42 bases read in frame from base 1. CDR1 MGHDK and CDR2 SYGVNS were looked up in the germline V gene. The junction shows trimming of 7 bases on V and 1 base on J, plus 13 bases between the germline ends. The cohort was made up of under 800 healthy bone marrow donors. At the time of sampling, every cohort member was nominally healthy, though immune exposures that went unrecorded were likely present. The donor was CMV seronegative and belonged to the group of around 400 seronegative cohort members. A peripheral blood sample was provided by each donor, and peripheral blood mononuclear cells were used for TCR beta sequencing. Genomic DNA was extracted from the blood cell samples with the Qiagen DNeasy Blood Extraction Kit. Receptor libraries were prepared by the immunoSEQ multiplex PCR assay. A mixture of 60 forward primers for TCR Vbeta segments and 13 reverse primers for TCR Jbeta segments was used in the multiplex PCR. The CDR3 region of rearranged TCR beta genes was amplified from genomic DNA by a multiplex PCR assay. The amplified TCR beta libraries were sequenced on the Illumina HiSeq System as 87-base-pair reads. In the authors' own workflow: Across the 700 or so repertoires, a later analysis counted 60 million to 90 million unique TCR beta chains, around 11 million of which were shared by at least two donors. To remove PCR and sequencing errors, raw reads were error-corrected and collapsed into unique sequences using a nearest-neighbor algorithm that merged closely related sequences. To assign V, D and J gene segments, CDR3 sequences were aligned to IMGT reference sequences. Each retained sequence needed at least a six-nucleotide match to both a V gene segment and a J gene segment. A rearrangement counted as productive if the CDR3 had no stop codons and remained in frame with V and J, and every other rearrangement counted as non-productive. Following IMGT convention, CDR3 was defined as the stretch from the second conserved V-encoded cysteine up to the conserved J-encoded phenylalanine. Sequences without an unambiguous match to a single V gene segment were excluded from the earlier analysis of 450 to 650 of the donors. In an earlier analysis of more than 500 of the donors, a V segment was called functional when productive rearrangements were above 56.7%, and segregating when the standard deviation between donors exceeded 5%. A statistical classification framework was developed to diagnose cytomegalovirus status using the catalog of TCR beta chain sequences. In a later analysis, TCR nucleotide sequences were compared against IMGT/GENE-DB human TR gene sequences so that V and J genes could be assigned. The TCRdist pipeline was used in a later analysis to assign CDR3 sequences and most-parsimonious VDJ recombination scenarios. In a later analysis, each TCR beta chain was defined by its CDR3 amino acid sequence together with its V-gene family, and reads without a unique V-gene family were excluded. In a later analysis, 500 to 700 highly shared, low-generation-probability nucleotide sequences were removed to address suspected cross-contamination and a sequencing artifact. For each public chain, a later analysis derived a clonal expansion index from normalized ranks of inferred template counts within each repertoire. In a later analysis, generation probabilities were computed with a VDJ recombination model fitted to out-of-frame rearrangements, and the resulting probabilities were checked against IGoR. In a later analysis, TCR-TCR, TCR-HLA and TCR-CMV co-occurrence was scored with hypergeometric tests, and a repertoire-size bias correction was applied to TCR pairs. In a later analysis, false discovery rates were estimated by permuting HLA or CMV assignments 20 times. In a later analysis, co-occurring TCRs were grouped using DBSCAN, and TCRdist sequence similarity was added for clustering within HLA-allele-positive subsets. Co-occurrence clustering excluded repertoires with fewer than 30,000 or more than 120,000 public chains, plus five with anomalous nucleotide sharing. The source is immuneACCESS, and TCRdb retained only in-frame sequences with V and J called. Part of the clones is not carried over; for the studies checked, unresolved V genes explain less than half of this, and the remainder is unexplained. For V, J and clone size, that table is used; D and trimming come from the DNA. Here the sample has around 130,000 clones; approximately 65% occur a single time. 5.5% to 7.5% of the sample lies in the top ten.

The receptor was derived from a woman aged 60-75 years in good health and CMV-seronegative. The specimen sequenced was PBMCs. The sequence is built from TRBV25-1 and TRBJ1-1; TRBD1 might be the D gene, on 6 matching bases. The DNA sequence follows: TGTGCCAGCACCCCTTTGACAGGGAACACTGAAGCTTTCTTT. Translated, it gives CASTPLTGNTEAFF.